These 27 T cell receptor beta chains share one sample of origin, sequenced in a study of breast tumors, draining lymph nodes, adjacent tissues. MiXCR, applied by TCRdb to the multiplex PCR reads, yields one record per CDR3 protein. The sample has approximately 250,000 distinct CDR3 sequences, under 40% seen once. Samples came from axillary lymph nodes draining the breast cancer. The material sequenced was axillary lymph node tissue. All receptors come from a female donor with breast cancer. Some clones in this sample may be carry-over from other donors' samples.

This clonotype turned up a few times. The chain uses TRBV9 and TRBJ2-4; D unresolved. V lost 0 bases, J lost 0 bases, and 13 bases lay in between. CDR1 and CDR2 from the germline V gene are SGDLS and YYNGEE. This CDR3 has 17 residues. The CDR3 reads CASSVVRQKLAKNIQYF. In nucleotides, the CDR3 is TGTGCCAGCAGCGTAGTCCGGCAAAAACTAGCCAAAAACATTCAGTACTTC.

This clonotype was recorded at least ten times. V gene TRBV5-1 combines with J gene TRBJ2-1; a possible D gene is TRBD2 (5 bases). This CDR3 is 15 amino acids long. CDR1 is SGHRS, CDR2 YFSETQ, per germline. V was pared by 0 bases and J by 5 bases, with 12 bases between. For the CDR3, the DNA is TGCGCCAGCAGCTTGGGGGCGGGCCCCGACAATGAGCAGTTCTTC. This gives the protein CASSLGAGPDNEQFF.

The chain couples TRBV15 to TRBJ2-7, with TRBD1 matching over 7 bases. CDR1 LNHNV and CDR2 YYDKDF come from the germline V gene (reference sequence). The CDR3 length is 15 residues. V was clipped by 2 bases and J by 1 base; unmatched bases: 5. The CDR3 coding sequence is TGTGCCACCAGCAGAAATCGGGACAGTTCCTACGAGCAGTACTTC. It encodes CATSRNRDSSYEQYF.

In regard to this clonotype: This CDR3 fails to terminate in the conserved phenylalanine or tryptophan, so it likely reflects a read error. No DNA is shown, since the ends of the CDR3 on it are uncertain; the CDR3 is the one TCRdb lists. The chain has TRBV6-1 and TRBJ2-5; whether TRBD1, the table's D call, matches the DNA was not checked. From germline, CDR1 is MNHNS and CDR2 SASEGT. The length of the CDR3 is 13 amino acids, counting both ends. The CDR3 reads CASSGDTKRPSTS.

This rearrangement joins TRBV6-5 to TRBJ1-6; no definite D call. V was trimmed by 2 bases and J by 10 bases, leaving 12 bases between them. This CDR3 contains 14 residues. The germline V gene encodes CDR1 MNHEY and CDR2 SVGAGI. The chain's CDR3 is CASSYRRSESPLHF. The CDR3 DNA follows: TGTGCCAGCAGTTACCGCAGGTCGGAATCACCCCTCCACTTT.

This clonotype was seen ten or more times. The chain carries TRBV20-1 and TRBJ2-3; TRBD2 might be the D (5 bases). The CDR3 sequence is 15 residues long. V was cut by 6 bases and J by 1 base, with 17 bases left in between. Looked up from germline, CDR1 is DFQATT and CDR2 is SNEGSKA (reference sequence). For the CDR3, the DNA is TGCAGTGCCACAACCGGAGCGGAGGGCACAGATACGCAGTATTTT. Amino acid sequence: CSATTGAEGTDTQYF.

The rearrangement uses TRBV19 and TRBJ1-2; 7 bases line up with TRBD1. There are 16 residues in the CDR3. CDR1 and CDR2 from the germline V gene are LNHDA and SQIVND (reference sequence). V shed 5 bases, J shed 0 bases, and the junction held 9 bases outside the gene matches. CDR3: CASSAPGQNSNYGYTF. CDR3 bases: TGTGCCAGTAGTGCGCCGGGACAGAACTCTAACTATGGCTACACCTTC.

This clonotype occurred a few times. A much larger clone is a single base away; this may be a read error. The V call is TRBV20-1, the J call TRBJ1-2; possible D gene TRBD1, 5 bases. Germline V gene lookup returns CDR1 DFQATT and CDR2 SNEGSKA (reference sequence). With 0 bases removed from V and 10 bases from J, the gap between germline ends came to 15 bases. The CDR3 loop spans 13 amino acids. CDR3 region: CSARDSQGGAYTF. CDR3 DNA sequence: TGCAGTGCTAGAGATAGCCAGGGTGGGGCCTACACCTTC.

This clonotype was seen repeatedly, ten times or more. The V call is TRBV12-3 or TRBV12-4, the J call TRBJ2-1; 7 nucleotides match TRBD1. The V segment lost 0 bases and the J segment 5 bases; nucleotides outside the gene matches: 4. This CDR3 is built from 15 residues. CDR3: CASSLAPGQNNEQFF. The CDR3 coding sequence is TGTGCCAGCAGTTTAGCTCCGGGACAGAACAATGAGCAGTTCTTC.

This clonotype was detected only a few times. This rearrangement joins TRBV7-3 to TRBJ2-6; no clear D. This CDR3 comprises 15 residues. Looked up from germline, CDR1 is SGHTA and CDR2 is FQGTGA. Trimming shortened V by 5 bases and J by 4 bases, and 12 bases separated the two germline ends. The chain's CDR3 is CASSQRSPGANVLTF. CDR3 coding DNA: TGTGCCAGCAGCCAACGTAGTCCCGGGGCCAACGTCCTGACTTTC.

CDR3 region: CSARDPARPETQYF. The CDR3, as DNA: TGCAGTGCTAGAGATCCCGCCAGACCGGAGACCCAGTACTTC. The genes are TRBV20-1 and TRBJ2-5; D is uncertain. Trimming shortened V by 0 bases and J by 5 bases, and 13 bases separated the two germline ends. Germline values: CDR1 DFQATT, CDR2 SNEGSKA (reference sequence). The CDR3 sequence is 14 residues long.

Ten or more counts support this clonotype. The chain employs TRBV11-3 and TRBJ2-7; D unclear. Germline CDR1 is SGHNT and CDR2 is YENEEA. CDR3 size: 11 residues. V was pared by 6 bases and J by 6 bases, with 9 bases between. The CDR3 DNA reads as TGTGCCAGCAGATTAACTGGCGAGCAGTACTTC. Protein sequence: CASRLTGEQYF.

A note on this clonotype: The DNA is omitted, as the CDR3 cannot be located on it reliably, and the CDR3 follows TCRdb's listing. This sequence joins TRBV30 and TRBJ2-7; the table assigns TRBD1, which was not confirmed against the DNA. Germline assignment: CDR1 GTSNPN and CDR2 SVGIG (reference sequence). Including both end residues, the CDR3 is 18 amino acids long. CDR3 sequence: CAWRFFFGDGTGADEQYF.

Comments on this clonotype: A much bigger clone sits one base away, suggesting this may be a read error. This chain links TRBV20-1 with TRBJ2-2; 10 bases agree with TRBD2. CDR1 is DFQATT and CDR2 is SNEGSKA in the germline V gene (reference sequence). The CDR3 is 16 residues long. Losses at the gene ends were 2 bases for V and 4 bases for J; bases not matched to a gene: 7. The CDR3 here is CSARYSGGTTTGELFF. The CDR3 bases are TGCAGTGCTAGATATAGCGGGGGGACTACCACCGGGGAGCTGTTTTTT.

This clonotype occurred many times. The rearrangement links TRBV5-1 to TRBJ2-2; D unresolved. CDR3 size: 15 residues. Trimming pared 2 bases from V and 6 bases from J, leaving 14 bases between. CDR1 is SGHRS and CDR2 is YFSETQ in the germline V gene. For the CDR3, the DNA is TGCGCCAGCAGCTTACCACGGATGAGACCCGGGGAGCTGTTTTTT. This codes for CASSLPRMRPGELFF.

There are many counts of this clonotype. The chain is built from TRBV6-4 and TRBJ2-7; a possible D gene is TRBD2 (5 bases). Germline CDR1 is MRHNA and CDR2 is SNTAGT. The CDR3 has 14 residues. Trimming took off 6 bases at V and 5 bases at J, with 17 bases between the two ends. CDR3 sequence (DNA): TGTGCCAGCAGCCGACCGGGATTTTCCCACGAGCAGTACTTC. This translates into CASSRPGFSHEQYF.

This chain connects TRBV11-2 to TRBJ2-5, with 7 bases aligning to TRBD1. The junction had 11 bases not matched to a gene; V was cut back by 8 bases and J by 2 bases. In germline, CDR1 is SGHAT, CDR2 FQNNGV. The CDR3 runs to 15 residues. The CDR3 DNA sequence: TGTGCCAGCGGGGACAGCCGACGGATTCAAGAGACCCAGTACTTC. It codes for CASGDSRRIQETQYF.

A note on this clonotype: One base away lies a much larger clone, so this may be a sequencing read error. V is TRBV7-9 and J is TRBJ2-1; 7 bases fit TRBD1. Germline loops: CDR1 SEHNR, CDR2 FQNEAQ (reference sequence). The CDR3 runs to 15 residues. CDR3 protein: CASSSTGTAYNEQLF. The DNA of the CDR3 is TGTGCCAGCAGTTCAACCGGGACAGCCTACAATGAGCAGCTCTTC.

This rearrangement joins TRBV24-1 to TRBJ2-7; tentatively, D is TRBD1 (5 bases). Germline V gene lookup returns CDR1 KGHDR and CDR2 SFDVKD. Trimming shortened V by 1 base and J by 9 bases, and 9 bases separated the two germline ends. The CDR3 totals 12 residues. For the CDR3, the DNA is TGTGCCACCAGTGATTTTCAGGGTCGGCAGTACTTC. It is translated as CATSDFQGRQYF.

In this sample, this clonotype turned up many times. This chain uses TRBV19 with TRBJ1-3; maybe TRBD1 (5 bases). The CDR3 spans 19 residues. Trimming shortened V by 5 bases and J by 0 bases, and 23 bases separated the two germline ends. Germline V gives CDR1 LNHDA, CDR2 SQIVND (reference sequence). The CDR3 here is CASSPGWWRTGNSGNTIYF. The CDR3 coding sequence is TGTGCCAGTAGTCCCGGATGGTGGCGCACAGGAAACTCTGGAAACACCATATATTTT. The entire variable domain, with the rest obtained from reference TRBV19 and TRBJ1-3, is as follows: DGGITQSPKYLFRKEGQNVTLSCEQNLNHDAMYWYRQDPGQGLRLIYYSQIVNDFQKGDIAEGYSVSREKKESFPLTVTSAQKNPTAFYLCASSPGWWRTGNSGNTIYFGEGSWLTVV.

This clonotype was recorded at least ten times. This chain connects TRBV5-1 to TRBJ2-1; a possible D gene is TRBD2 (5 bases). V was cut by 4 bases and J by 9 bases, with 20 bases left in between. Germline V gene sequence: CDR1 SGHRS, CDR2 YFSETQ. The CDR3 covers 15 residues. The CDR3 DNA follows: TGCGCCAGCAGCGACGAGGCGCCGGGGAAAGGTGAGCAGTTCTTC. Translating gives CASSDEAPGKGEQFF. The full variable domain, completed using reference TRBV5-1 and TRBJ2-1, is KAGVTQTPRYLIKTRGQQVTLSCSPISGHRSVSWYQQTPGQGLQFLFEYFSETQRNKGNFPGRFSGRQFSNSRSEMNVSTLELGDSALYLCASSDEAPGKGEQFFGPGTRLTVL.

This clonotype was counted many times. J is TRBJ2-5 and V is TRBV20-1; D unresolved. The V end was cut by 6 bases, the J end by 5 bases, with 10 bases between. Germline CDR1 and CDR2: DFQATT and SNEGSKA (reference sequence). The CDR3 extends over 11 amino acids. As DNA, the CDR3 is TGCAGTGCCCGCCGCAGCGAGACCCAGTACTTC. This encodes CSARRSETQYF.

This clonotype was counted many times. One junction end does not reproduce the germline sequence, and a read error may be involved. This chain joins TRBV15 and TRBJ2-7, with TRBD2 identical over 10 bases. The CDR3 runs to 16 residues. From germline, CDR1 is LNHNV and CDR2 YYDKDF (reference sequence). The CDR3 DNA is TGTGCCACCAGCAGAGGATGGCTAGCGGGAGAATCGCCGACGGTGTTC. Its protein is CATSRGWLAGESPTVF.

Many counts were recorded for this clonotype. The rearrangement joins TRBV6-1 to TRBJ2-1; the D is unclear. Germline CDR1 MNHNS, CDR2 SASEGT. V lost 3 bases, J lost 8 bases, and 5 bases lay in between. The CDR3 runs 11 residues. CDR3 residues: CASSDQDEQFF. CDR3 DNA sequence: TGTGCCAGCAGTGATCAAGATGAGCAGTTCTTC.

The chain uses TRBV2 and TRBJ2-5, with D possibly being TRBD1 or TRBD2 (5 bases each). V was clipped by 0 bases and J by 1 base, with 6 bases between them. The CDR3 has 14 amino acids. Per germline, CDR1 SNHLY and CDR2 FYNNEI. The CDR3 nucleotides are TGTGCCAGCAGTGAAGCGAGGGGCCAAGAGACCCAGTACTTC. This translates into CASSEARGQETQYF.

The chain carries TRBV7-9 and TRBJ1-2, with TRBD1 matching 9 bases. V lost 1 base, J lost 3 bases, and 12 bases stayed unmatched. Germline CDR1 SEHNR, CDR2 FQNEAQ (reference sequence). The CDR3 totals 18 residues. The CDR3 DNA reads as TGTGCCAGCAGCTTAGAGTCGGGACAGGGAGGCGGCTACTATGGCTACACCTTC. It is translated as CASSLESGQGGGYYGYTF.

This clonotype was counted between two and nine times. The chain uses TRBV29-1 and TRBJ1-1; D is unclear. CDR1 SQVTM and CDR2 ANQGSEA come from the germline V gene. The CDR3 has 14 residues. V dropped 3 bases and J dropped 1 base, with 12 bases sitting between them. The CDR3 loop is CSVEYLGKNTEAFF. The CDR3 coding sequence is TGCAGCGTTGAGTACTTGGGGAAGAACACTGAAGCTTTCTTT.